This T cell receptor beta chain was retrieved from a study of blood T cell repertoires in COVID-19. The CDR3 is 13 amino acids. After removal of 4 bases from V and 7 bases from J, the junction contained 7 bases not matched to a gene. Germline values: CDR1 SQVTM, CDR2 ANQGSEA. Method: immunoSEQ multiplex PCR; TCRdb's copy keeps in-frame clones and lacks some. Of roughly 240,000 clones in the sample, roughly 82% were seen once. V is TRBV29-1 and J is TRBJ1-2; 9 nucleotides align to TRBD1. The clonotype comes from a woman aged 50 to 60 who had recovered from COVID-19. The sample was PBMCs or T cells enriched from blood (not recorded which). CDR3 in amino acids: CSVVSGQGGGYTF. DNA for the CDR3: TGCAGCGTTGTTTCGGGACAGGGTGGTGGCTACACCTTC.